This is a list of T cell receptor beta chains from one sample in a study of cytomegalovirus exposure and HLA in healthy donors. This table comes from immunoSEQ multiplex PCR, and its TCRdb copy is limited to in-frame clones, with some not included. This table has over 150,000 clones, 90% to 97% appearing once. Material for sequencing was PBMCs. The receptors come from a woman aged 18 to 35 in good health and CMV-seronegative. The CDR3 runs from the conserved cysteine through the conserved F or W. A D gene is named only where the DNA matches it firmly. Part of the rows lack a size; the others show once, few, many or a class for expanded clones.

D	J	size	V	length	CDR3	DNA
.	TRBJ2-3	.	TRBV30	12	CAWSASTDTQYF	TGTGCCTGGAGTGCTAGCACAGATACGCAGTATTTT
.	TRBJ2-1	.	TRBV27	18	CASSLSTGPYTMYNEQFF	TGTGCCAGCAGTTTATCCACAGGGCCGTATACTATGTACAATGAGCAGTTCTTC
.	TRBJ2-7	.	TRBV6-5	13	CASSTDRPYEQYF	TGTGCCAGCAGTACGGACAGACCCTACGAGCAGTACTTC
TRBD1	TRBJ1-2	.	TRBV7-2	17	CASSLLPGQGASDGYTF	TGTGCCAGCAGCTTATTACCGGGACAGGGGGCTTCTGATGGCTACACCTTC
.	TRBJ1-6	.	TRBV5-1	16	CASSLDLGEVESPLHF	TGCGCCAGCAGCTTGGATCTGGGTGAGGTTGAGTCACCCCTCCACTTT
.	TRBJ2-1	.	TRBV7-9	14	CASSLEVGRTEQFF	TGTGCCAGCAGCCTCGAGGTCGGACGGACAGAGCAGTTCTTC
.	TRBJ2-5	.	TRBV30	15	CAWSRGNKYQETQYF	TGTGCCTGGAGTCGCGGTAATAAGTACCAAGAGACCCAGTACTTC
TRBD1	TRBJ1-5	.	TRBV19	17	CASSIVRDRNSNQPQHF	TGTGCCAGTAGTATCGTCCGGGACAGGAATAGCAATCAGCCCCAGCATTTT
.	TRBJ2-7	.	TRBV27	15	CASFSQRELPHEQYF	TGTGCCAGCTTTAGTCAGAGGGAACTTCCCCACGAGCAGTACTTC
.	TRBJ2-7	.	TRBV4-2	15	CASSQLPGHLNPQYF	TGTGCCAGCAGCCAACTGCCCGGACATCTCAACCCGCAGTACTTC
TRBD2	TRBJ2-3	.	TRBV9	15	CASGRLAGDTDTQYF	TGTGCCAGCGGCCGACTAGCGGGGGACACAGATACGCAGTATTTT
.	TRBJ1-1	.	TRBV5-1	13	CASSLAGDTEAFF	TGCGCCAGCAGCTTGGCAGGGGACACTGAAGCTTTCTTT
TRBD1	TRBJ1-1	.	TRBV7-3	15	CASSPWTGENTEAFF	TGTGCCAGCAGCCCCTGGACAGGGGAGAACACTGAAGCTTTCTTT
.	TRBJ2-3	.	TRBV5-5	14	CASSFGGGTGRGDF	.
TRBD1	TRBJ2-1	.	TRBV27	12	CASRTGGNEQFF	TGTGCCAGCAGGACAGGGGGCAATGAGCAGTTCTTC
TRBD1	TRBJ2-2	.	TRBV4-3	15	CASSSRDSTTGELFF	TGCGCCAGCAGCTCTCGGGACAGCACCACCGGGGAGCTGTTTTTT
TRBD2	TRBJ2-1	.	TRBV5-1	9	CARRGVQFF	TGCGCCAGGCGGGGGGTTCAGTTCTTC
.	TRBJ1-2	.	TRBV5-6	15	CASSFTGPANYGYTF	TGTGCCAGCAGCTTTACAGGGCCAGCTAACTATGGCTACACCTTC
.	TRBJ2-5	.	TRBV5-4	14	CASSPGWAQETQYF	TGTGCCAGCAGCCCAGGGTGGGCTCAAGAGACCCAGTACTTC
TRBD1	TRBJ2-3	.	TRBV29-1	16	CSVKIHRDRGTDTQYF	TGCAGCGTAAAAATCCACCGGGACAGGGGCACAGATACGCAGTATTTT
TRBD2	TRBJ2-7	.	TRBV9	15	CASSVRGGAASEQYF	TGTGCCAGCAGCGTACGCGGGGGGGCCGCCAGCGAGCAGTACTTC
.	TRBJ2-7	.	TRBV4-1	15	CASSQIALLSYEQYF	TGCGCCAGCAGCCAAATCGCGCTACTCTCCTACGAGCAGTACTTC
TRBD2	TRBJ2-5	.	TRBV2	14	CASSETSGGETQYF	TGTGCCAGCAGTGAGACTAGCGGGGGTGAGACCCAGTACTTC
.	TRBJ1-4	.	TRBV6-1	17	CASSGGGRAATNEKLFF	TGTGCCAGCAGTGGGGGGGGTCGGGCTGCAACTAATGAAAAACTGTTTTTT
.	TRBJ1-1	.	TRBV7-2	16	CASSLRGRGGITEAFF	TGTGCCAGCAGCTTAAGGGGGAGGGGCGGAATCACTGAAGCTTTCTTT
TRBD1	TRBJ2-7	.	TRBV18	13	CASSQTGSYEQYF	TGTGCCAGCTCACAGACAGGGTCCTACGAGCAGTACTTC
TRBD1	TRBJ2-2	once	TRBV25-1	15	CASSGDRGLPGELFF	TGTGCCAGCAGCGGGGACAGGGGTCTCCCCGGGGAGCTGTTTTTT
TRBD1	TRBJ1-1	.	TRBV5-1	14	CASRQTGGRAEAFF	TGCGCCAGCAGGCAGACAGGGGGCAGGGCTGAAGCTTTCTTT
.	TRBJ1-4	once	TRBV15	15	CATSSLGGGNEKLFF	TGTGCCACCAGCAGTTTGGGGGGAGGTAATGAAAAACTGTTTTTT
.	TRBJ1-5	.	TRBV7-8	15	CASSEEGGLDQPQHF	TGTGCCAGCAGCGAGGAGGGAGGACTTGATCAGCCCCAGCATTTT
TRBD1	TRBJ2-7	.	TRBV5-4	14	CASTRDRGTYEQYF	TGTGCCAGCACCCGGGACAGGGGAACCTACGAGCAGTACTTC
TRBD1	TRBJ2-6	once	TRBV19	19	CASSFSRGTGVAGANVLTF	TGTGCCAGTAGTTTCTCCCGAGGGACAGGGGTGGCCGGGGCCAACGTCCTGACTTTC
.	TRBJ2-5	.	TRBV7-3	14	CASSISGDQETQYF	TGTGCCAGCAGTATAAGCGGAGACCAAGAGACCCAGTACTTC
TRBD1	TRBJ1-5	.	TRBV4-3	14	CASSPGQGIQPQHF	TGCGCCAGCAGCCCGGGACAGGGGATTCAGCCCCAGCATTTT
TRBD1	TRBJ2-5	.	TRBV5-1	16	CASSLDPGQGQETQYF	TGCGCCAGCAGCTTGGATCCGGGACAGGGGCAAGAGACCCAGTACTTC
TRBD2	TRBJ2-2	.	TRBV5-1	15	CASSWTSGAPGELFF	TGCGCCAGCAGCTGGACTAGCGGGGCTCCCGGGGAGCTGTTTTTT
.	TRBJ2-7	.	TRBV7-2	16	CASSLRFARYRDEQYF	TGTGCCAGCAGCCTACGGTTCGCTAGGTACCGCGACGAGCAGTACTTC